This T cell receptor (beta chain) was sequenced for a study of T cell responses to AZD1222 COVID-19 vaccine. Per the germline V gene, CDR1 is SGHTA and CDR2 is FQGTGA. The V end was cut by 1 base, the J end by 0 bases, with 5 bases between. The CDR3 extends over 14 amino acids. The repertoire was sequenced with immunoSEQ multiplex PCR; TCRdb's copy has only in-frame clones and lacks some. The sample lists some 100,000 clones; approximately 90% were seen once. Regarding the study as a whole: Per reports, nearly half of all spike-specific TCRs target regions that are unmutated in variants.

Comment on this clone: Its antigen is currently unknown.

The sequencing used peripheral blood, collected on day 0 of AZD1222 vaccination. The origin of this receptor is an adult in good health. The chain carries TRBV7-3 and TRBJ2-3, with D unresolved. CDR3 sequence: CASSLIPSTDTQYF. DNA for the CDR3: TGTGCCAGCAGCTTAATTCCTAGCACAGATACGCAGTATTTT.